Sequencing of this T cell receptor beta chain was carried out in a study of blood T cell repertoires in COVID-19. Overall study: Samples came from the United States, Italy and Spain, spanning acute and convalescent COVID-19. PBMCs, B-cell-depleted T cells, or T cells were the source of the cDNA or gDNA that made up the material.

Per the original data handling: Estimation of nucleated cell counts relied on the amplification of reference gene primers. Clones were sequenced by immunoSEQ multiplex PCR, and TCRdb holds only the in-frame ones, with some missing. V and J calls and clone size are those listed in that table; D and trimming were worked out from the DNA. The sample lists over 75,000 clones, around 90% occurring once. Germline CDR1 reads KGHDR; CDR2 reads SFDVKD. The CDR3 runs to 16 residues. V gave up 4 bases and J gave up 4 bases; unmatched junction bases: 5. A Seattle source enrolled patients during active infection and followed them longitudinally.

The source of this sequence is a human donor with COVID-19, enrolled during active disease. The donor label of this sample is uncertain. Sequencing was performed on peripheral blood. This sequence joins TRBV24-1 and TRBJ2-5, with 13 bases lining up with TRBD2. For the CDR3, the DNA is TGTGCCACCAGTGAAAAACGGACTAGCGGGAGAGAGACCCAGTACTTC. Residues: CATSEKRTSGRETQYF.